The 14 T cell receptor beta chains presented below share a single source sample, sequenced in a study of OX40 agonist ivuxolimab in advanced cancers. Only in-frame clones appear in the TCRdb table, and some are missing; sequencing was by immunoSEQ multiplex PCR. Among tens of thousands of clones listed, 80% to 90% were seen once. The material was CD4+ or CD8+ T cells sorted from blood, obtained in a trial of the OX40 agonist ivuxolimab. The origin of the receptors is an adult with an advanced solid tumor such as melanoma, head and neck, liver or kidney cancer.

V gene TRBV19 combines with J gene TRBJ1-5; D gene uncertain. V dropped 8 bases and J dropped 0 bases, with 11 bases sitting between them. The CDR3 sequence is 14 residues long. Germline CDR1 reads LNHDA; CDR2 reads SQIVND (reference sequence). As DNA, the CDR3 is TGTGCCAGTCTCCGCCGGGATAGCAATCAGCCCCAGCATTTT. Protein sequence: CASLRRDSNQPQHF.

The chain links TRBV27 to TRBJ2-1; the match to TRBD2 covers 11 bases. The V gene end was trimmed by 1 base and the J gene end by 4 bases; junction bases not matched to a gene: 18. The CDR3 is 21 residues long. Germline V gene lookup returns CDR1 MNHEY and CDR2 SMNVEV (reference sequence). The CDR3 nucleotides are TGTGCCAGCAGTTTATTGGCTAGGACTAGCGGGCGGGACCTTCTATACAATGAGCAGTTCTTC. It encodes CASSLLARTSGRDLLYNEQFF.

This clone was counted once. This chain connects TRBV7-6 to TRBJ2-1; 9 bases fit TRBD2. The CDR3 length is 15 residues. Germline CDR1 and CDR2: SGHVS and FNYEAQ. The junction had 5 bases not matched to a gene; V was cut back by 2 bases and J by 6 bases. CDR3 in amino acids: CASSLRREGPNEQFF. The CDR3 region has the DNA TGTGCCAGCAGCTTAAGGCGGGAGGGCCCCAATGAGCAGTTCTTC.

The chain employs TRBV11-3 and TRBJ2-1; D perhaps matches TRBD2 (6 bases). From germline, CDR1 is SGHNT and CDR2 YENEEA. V gave up 8 bases and J gave up 4 bases, with 15 bases separating them. The CDR3 loop spans 14 amino acids. CDR3 sequence (DNA): TGTGCCAGCTCGACGGGAGACCTATACAATGAGCAGTTCTTC. Translation: CASSTGDLYNEQFF.

The gene calls are TRBV29-1 and TRBJ1-5; perhaps TRBD1 as D (5 bases). V shed 5 bases and J shed 5 bases, with 10 bases lying between them. CDR1 SQVTM and CDR2 ANQGSEA come from the germline V gene. This CDR3 comprises 12 residues. The CDR3 DNA reads TGCAGCGTTAAGGACACTGATCAGCCCCAGCATTTT. Its protein product is CSVKDTDQPQHF.

This CDR3 is CASSLLGPTLEQYF. CDR3 in DNA: TGCGCCAGCAGCCTGCTCGGGCCGACCCTCGAGCAGTACTTC. The genes are TRBV5-1 and TRBJ2-7; no firm D call. Trimming left V 4 bases short and J 6 bases short, with 17 bases between. CDR3 length: 14 residues. Germline lookup yields CDR1 SGHRS and CDR2 YFSETQ.

The sample holds one count of this clone. The chain has TRBV5-1 and TRBJ2-7; the D gene could be TRBD1 or TRBD2 (6 bases each). V lost 3 bases to trimming and J lost 0 bases, with 31 bases between them. The CDR3 is 21 amino acids. In germline, CDR1 is SGHRS, CDR2 YFSETQ. This CDR3 reads CASSSRGDQAVGDRGSYEQYF. CDR3 DNA sequence: TGCGCCAGCAGCTCTAGGGGGGACCAGGCGGTTGGGGATAGGGGCTCCTACGAGCAGTACTTC.

The gene calls are TRBV29-1 and TRBJ2-7; D might be TRBD1 or TRBD2, each matching 5 bases. Germline V gene lookup returns CDR1 SQVTM and CDR2 ANQGSEA. V was shortened by 4 bases and J by 5 bases, with 15 bases between the two germline ends. CDR3 length: 13 amino acids. The CDR3 DNA follows: TGCAGCGTTGGGGGACCCTCGAACGACGAGCAGTACTTC. This translates into CSVGGPSNDEQYF.

This chain links TRBV6-6 with TRBJ2-2; D is possibly TRBD2 (6 bases). CDR1 MNHNY and CDR2 SVGAGI come from the germline V gene (reference sequence). This CDR3 is built from 15 residues. Trimming removed 2 bases from V and 0 bases from J, with 7 bases in between. The CDR3 DNA reads as TGTGCCAGCAGTTACAGGGAGGCGAACACCGGGGAGCTGTTTTTT. It specifies CASSYREANTGELFF.

This clone occurred a few times. V usage is TRBV2 and J usage is TRBJ2-5; D possibly corresponds to TRBD2 (5 bases). CDR1 SNHLY and CDR2 FYNNEI come from the germline V gene. The V end lost 3 bases, the J end lost 2 bases, and 13 bases lay between the germline ends. This CDR3 spans 15 amino acids. DNA of the CDR3: TGTGCCAGCAGTGAGGATCGAGCGGAACAAGAGACCCAGTACTTC. Translating gives CASSEDRAEQETQYF.

The J gene is TRBJ1-1, the V gene TRBV28; 12 bases align to TRBD1. In germline, CDR1 is MDHEN, CDR2 SYDVKM. There are 16 residues in the CDR3. V gave up 3 bases and J gave up 2 bases; unmatched junction bases: 4. CDR3 sequence (DNA): TGTGCCAGCAGTTTGGGACAGGGGGCAGGAAACACTGAAGCTTTCTTT. Protein: CASSLGQGAGNTEAFF.

The chain has TRBV9 and TRBJ1-6; D is uncertain. Deletions cut 4 bases from V and 7 bases from J, with 12 bases between. The CDR3 contains 14 residues. CDR1 is SGDLS and CDR2 is YYNGEE in the germline V gene. In DNA form, the CDR3 reads TGTGCCAGCAGCCTCAGGAAAGGAAATTCACCCCTCCACTTT. It translates to CASSLRKGNSPLHF.

The chain employs TRBV27 and TRBJ2-7; D is uncertain. This CDR3 region has 13 residues. From germline, CDR1 is MNHEY and CDR2 SMNVEV (reference sequence). The germline V and J ends were trimmed by 3 bases and 2 bases, with 8 bases remaining between them. In DNA form, the CDR3 reads TGTGCCAGCAGTTTGAGCGCGCCCTACGAGCAGTACTTC. Translating gives CASSLSAPYEQYF.

The DNA for the CDR3 is TGTGCCAGCAGCTTCGGTAGGAGCTCCTACAATGAGCAGTTCTTC. This encodes CASSFGRSSYNEQFF. The chain employs TRBV5-6 and TRBJ2-1, with no clear D. The V end was cut by 2 bases, the J end by 0 bases, with 9 bases between. CDR3 size: 15 residues. Germline-derived CDR1 and CDR2 are SGHDT and YYEEEE.